Presented here are 26 T cell receptor beta chains from one specimen sequenced in a study of T cells in tuberculosis. After thawing and overnight rest, PBMC were stained with GMM-loaded CD1B tetramer, viability dye and anti-CD3 for sorting. The CD1B tetramers carried C32 glucose monomycolate purified from Rhodococcus equi. The data were produced by immunoSEQ multiplex PCR, yet TCRdb's version contains in-frame clones alone and is incomplete. Counted here are more than 45,000 clones, roughly 87% occurring once; the ten biggest clones make up roughly 22%. Sequenced input: CD1b-GMM tetramer-negative cells sorted from PBMCs. These receptors originate from an adult woman with latent tuberculosis.

This clone was observed once. V and J are TRBV4-2 and TRBJ2-3; 10 bases fit TRBD2. V trimming: 0 bases; J trimming: 4 bases; junction bases outside the gene matches: 7. CDR1 is LGHNA, CDR2 YNFKEQ, per germline. This CDR3 contains 17 residues. Here the CDR3 reads CASSQEVSGGNPDTQYF. Here the CDR3 DNA reads TGTGCCAGCAGCCAAGAGGTTAGCGGGGGGAACCCAGATACGCAGTATTTT.

This clone was seen a single time. The chain carries TRBV6-6 and TRBJ2-5; the match to TRBD1 covers 7 bases. The end of the DNA fits TRBJ2-7 better, so the J call may be wrong. This CDR3 contains 15 residues. Germline V gene sequence: CDR1 MNHNY, CDR2 SVGAGI (reference sequence). CDR3: CASSYADDRAYEQYF. The CDR3 DNA follows: TGTGCCAGCAGTTACGCAGACGACAGGGCGTACGAGCAGTACTTC.

The chain is built from TRBV28 and TRBJ2-7; 7 bases line up with TRBD2. The CDR3 runs 14 residues. The germline CDR1 and CDR2 sequences are MDHEN and SYDVKM. V lost 2 bases, J lost 3 bases, and 4 bases stayed unmatched. The CDR3 loop reads CASSLTGRNYEQYF. CDR3 nucleotides: TGTGCCAGCAGTTTAACCGGGAGGAACTACGAGCAGTACTTC.

The V call is TRBV19, the J call TRBJ2-1, with 8 bases aligning to TRBD2. CDR1 and CDR2 (germline): LNHDA, SQIVND (reference sequence). The V gene end was trimmed by 5 bases and the J gene end by 8 bases; junction bases not matched to a gene: 11. The CDR3 runs 15 residues. The CDR3 nucleotides are TGTGCCAGTAGTTACTATAGCGGGAAACTCGATGAGCAGTTCTTC. Its protein is CASSYYSGKLDEQFF.

The chain carries TRBV19 and TRBJ1-5; D unresolved. The V end lost 7 bases, the J end lost 5 bases, and 9 bases lay between the germline ends. This CDR3 has 12 residues. CDR1 and CDR2 (germline): LNHDA, SQIVND (reference sequence). CDR3 coding DNA: TGTGCCAGTAATTCCGGGTATCAGCCCCAGCATTTT. Its protein is CASNSGYQPQHF.

The V gene is TRBV5-1, the J gene TRBJ1-2; D is uncertain. Trimming removed 0 bases at V and 8 bases at J, with 11 bases between. The CDR3 is 13 amino acids. Germline values: CDR1 SGHRS, CDR2 YFSETQ. As DNA, the CDR3 is TGCGCCAGCAGCTTGGACGTAATGGGCGGCTACACCTTC. Its translation: CASSLDVMGGYTF.

V is TRBV7-9 and J is TRBJ2-7; 9 nucleotides match TRBD1. V lost 5 bases and J lost 7; bases outside the gene matches: 18. Looked up from germline, CDR1 is SEHNR and CDR2 is FQNEAQ (reference sequence). This CDR3 spans 17 amino acids. The CDR3: CASSPRVAGQGMREQYF. CDR3 sequence (DNA): TGTGCCAGCAGCCCGCGGGTGGCGGGACAGGGTATGCGGGAGCAGTACTTC.

V is TRBV7-9 and J is TRBJ1-5; perhaps TRBD1 as D (6 bases). This CDR3 has 15 residues. Germline V gene data show CDR1 as SEHNR and CDR2 as FQNEAQ (reference sequence). V was cut by 3 bases and J by 5 bases, with 14 bases left in between. In DNA form, the CDR3 reads TGTGCCAGCAGCTTTGGTATGGCAGGGGATCAGCCCCAGCATTTT. Amino acid sequence: CASSFGMAGDQPQHF.

The V and J genes are TRBV7-2 and TRBJ2-1; 7 bases line up with TRBD2. This CDR3 region has 15 residues. Looked up from germline, CDR1 is SGHTA and CDR2 is FQGNSA. The trim removed 4 bases at V and 4 bases at J, leaving 7 bases unmatched. CDR3 nucleotides: TGTGCCAGCAGCTCCCGGGACTACCCATACAATGAGCAGTTCTTC. Protein product: CASSSRDYPYNEQFF.

V gene TRBV27 combines with J gene TRBJ2-1, with TRBD2 matching over 7 bases. The trim removed 0 bases at V and 5 bases at J, leaving 16 bases unmatched. The V gene's germline CDR1 is MNHEY and CDR2 SMNVEV (reference sequence). This CDR3 is built from 19 residues. This CDR3 is CASSLSDSLRTSVHNEQFF. DNA of the CDR3: TGTGCCAGCAGTTTATCGGATTCCCTAAGAACTAGCGTCCACAATGAGCAGTTCTTC.

The chain couples TRBV7-9 to TRBJ1-1; D is unclear. Trimming took 3 bases from V and 7 from J, leaving 12 bases between them. Germline assignment: CDR1 SEHNR and CDR2 FQNEAQ (reference sequence). CDR3 length equals 13 residues. The CDR3 region is CASSFYPEDEAFF. DNA of the CDR3: TGTGCCAGCAGCTTCTATCCGGAGGATGAAGCTTTCTTT.

This chain uses TRBV7-9 with TRBJ1-4; no definite D call. Per the germline V gene, CDR1 is SEHNR and CDR2 is FQNEAQ (reference sequence). Trimming left V 6 bases short and J 3 bases short, with 20 bases between. The CDR3 sequence is 17 residues long. The CDR3 DNA follows: TGTGCCAGCAGTAGTGCGCCAGGAGGTCCGGCTAATGAAAAACTGTTTTTT. It specifies CASSSAPGGPANEKLFF.

The chain couples TRBV7-9 to TRBJ1-2; possible D gene TRBD1, 5 bases. The V gene's germline CDR1 is SEHNR and CDR2 FQNEAQ (reference sequence). Between the trimmed V and J ends, which lost 1 base and 7 bases, there was a span of 16 bases. CDR3 length: 15 amino acids. The CDR3: CASSLGRGGDGGYTF. In DNA form, the CDR3 reads TGTGCCAGCAGCTTAGGAAGGGGAGGGGACGGTGGCTACACCTTC. Using reference TRBV7-9 and TRBJ1-2 for the parts outside the CDR3, the full variable domain is DTGVSQNPRHKITKRGQNVTFRCDPISEHNRLYWYRQTLGQGPEFLTYFQNEAQLEKSRLLSDRFSAERPKGSFSTLEIQRTEQGDSAMYLCASSLGRGGDGGYTFGSGTRLTVV.

The chain uses TRBV29-1 and TRBJ2-1; TRBD1 matches 8 bases. The V gene end was trimmed by 3 bases and the J gene end by 6 bases; junction bases not matched to a gene: 4. Germline V gene sequence: CDR1 SQVTM, CDR2 ANQGSEA. The CDR3 length is 13 residues. The chain's CDR3 is CSVDRDRSNEQFF. Written as DNA, the CDR3 is TGCAGCGTTGACCGGGACAGGTCCAATGAGCAGTTCTTC.

V gene TRBV28 combines with J gene TRBJ2-7; the D is unclear. The length of the CDR3 is 13 residues. Germline V gene sequence: CDR1 MDHEN, CDR2 SYDVKM. With 1 base removed from V and 6 bases from J, the gap between germline ends came to 10 bases. The CDR3 DNA follows: TGTGCCAGCAGTTTATTTCCCCTACCCGAGCAGTACTTC. As protein: CASSLFPLPEQYF.

As DNA, the CDR3 is TGTGCCTGGAGTGGAACTGTGAACACAGATACGCAGTATTTT. This translates into CAWSGTVNTDTQYF. This chain joins TRBV30 and TRBJ2-3; unclear D gene. Deletions cut 1 base from V and 2 bases from J, with 10 bases between. The CDR3 is 14 amino acids. Looked up from germline, CDR1 is GTSNPN and CDR2 is SVGIG (reference sequence).

This chain uses TRBV9 with TRBJ1-1; TRBD1 aligns across 7 bases. Trimming at V came to 4 bases and at J to 0 bases, leaving 6 bases not matched to a gene. Germline V lookup: CDR1 SGDLS, CDR2 YYNGEE. The CDR3 is made up of 15 amino acids. The CDR3 region is CASSPETGMNTEAFF. The CDR3 DNA is TGTGCCAGCAGCCCCGAGACAGGGATGAACACTGAAGCTTTCTTT.

The chain recombines TRBV7-2 with TRBJ2-3; 11 bases map to TRBD2. The CDR3 runs 12 residues. The ends lost 9 bases at V and 10 bases at J; junction bases unmatched: 6. Germline-derived CDR1 and CDR2 are SGHTA and FQGNSA. The CDR3 DNA reads as TGTGCCAGTAGTAGCGGGAGGGGAGCGCAGTATTTT. Translation: CASSSGRGAQYF. The full variable domain, with the rest looked up from reference TRBV7-2 and TRBJ2-3, is GAGVSQSPSNKVTEKGKDVELRCDPISGHTALYWYRQSLGQGLEFLIYFQGNSAPDKSGLPSDRFSAERTGGSVSTLTIQRTQQEDSAVYLCASSSGRGAQYFGPGTRLTVL.

This chain connects TRBV5-1 to TRBJ2-5; D unclear. Germline V gene lookup returns CDR1 SGHRS and CDR2 YFSETQ. The CDR3 extends over 11 amino acids. V lost 4 bases and J 4 bases, leaving 5 bases between the germline ends. CDR3 bases: TGCGCCAGCAGCGAGGCAGAGACCCAGTACTTC. Protein sequence: CASSEAETQYF.

This chain links TRBV29-1 with TRBJ2-5, with D possibly being TRBD2 (6 bases). The J call may be faulty, since TRBJ2-7 better matches the DNA end. The CDR3 has 14 residues. Germline CDR1 SQVTM, CDR2 ANQGSEA. The CDR3 reads CSVGLSGGSYEQYF. As DNA, the CDR3 is TGCAGCGTTGGTCTTAGCGGCGGCTCCTACGAGCAGTACTTC.

This clone has only one observation. The chain couples TRBV5-6 to TRBJ2-7, with a tentative D call TRBD1 (5 bases). Germline values: CDR1 SGHDT, CDR2 YYEEEE. This CDR3 is built from 13 residues. Trimming took 0 bases from V and 7 from J, leaving 11 bases between them. The CDR3 DNA reads as TGTGCCAGCAGCTTGGGAACGCCAGGGGAGCAGTACTTC. Amino acids: CASSLGTPGEQYF.

The chain is built from TRBV18 and TRBJ2-2, with TRBD2 as a possible D gene (7 bases). The CDR3 has 16 residues. Germline assignment: CDR1 KGHSH and CDR2 LQKENI. V was cut by 3 bases and J by 4 bases, with 15 bases left in between. The CDR3 DNA is TGTGCCAGCTCACCGTCGTCGGGGGGCGGCACCGGGGAGCTGTTTTTT. This translates into CASSPSSGGGTGELFF.

The V gene is TRBV5-1, the J gene TRBJ1-1; possible D gene TRBD1, 5 bases. The V gene's germline CDR1 is SGHRS and CDR2 YFSETQ. The V gene lost 3 bases and the J gene lost 4 bases, with 22 bases spanning the gap. The CDR3 has 17 residues. CDR3 sequence reads: CASSSYRIDRDGTEAFF. The CDR3 DNA reads as TGCGCCAGCAGCTCCTATCGAATCGACAGAGATGGCACTGAAGCTTTCTTT.

V is TRBV28 and J is TRBJ2-2, with 7 bases fitting TRBD2. The germline CDR1 and CDR2 sequences are MDHEN and SYDVKM. The CDR3 runs to 16 residues. The junction had 9 bases not matched to a gene; V was cut back by 3 bases and J by 5 bases. For the CDR3, the DNA is TGTGCCAGCAGTTTGTCGCCAGGGAGGGAAACCGGGGAGCTGTTTTTT. It specifies CASSLSPGRETGELFF.

This clone appeared once. The chain combines TRBV7-2 with TRBJ2-3, with 8 bases fitting TRBD1. This CDR3 contains 15 residues. Germline CDR1 reads SGHTA; CDR2 reads FQGNSA. Trimming removed 4 bases from V and 6 bases from J; junction bases left unmatched: 9. The CDR3 bases are TGTGCCAGCAGCTGGGGAAGGACAGGGTTGGATACGCAGTATTTT. Translated, it gives CASSWGRTGLDTQYF.

This clone showed up just once. The chain employs TRBV7-6 and TRBJ1-1; TRBD1 might be the D (6 bases). V lost 4 bases, J lost 0 bases, and 12 bases lay in between. This CDR3 comprises 15 residues. Germline loops: CDR1 SGHVS, CDR2 FNYEAQ. CDR3 in DNA: TGTGCCAGCAGCTCTACAGGGACTATGAACACTGAAGCTTTCTTT. Protein: CASSSTGTMNTEAFF.